These 10 T cell receptor beta chains originate from one sample sequenced in a study of T cell responses to AZD1222 COVID-19 vaccine (dated by TCRdb to the early 2020s). Library preparation used the immunoSEQ multiplex PCR assay. TCRdb provides this immuneACCESS table in a form limited to in-frame rearrangements. Some clones are lacking; in checked studies, under half of them reflect an unresolved V gene, and why the rest are absent is not known. This sample is represented by about 78,000 clones; 85% to 90% of them were singletons. The ten biggest clones cover 1.2% to 1.5% of the sample. This sample's time point label indicates: about 28 days (+/-7) after the second vaccine dose. Here the sequenced sample was peripheral blood, taken 28 days after the second AZD1222 dose. Receptors were obtained from an adult who received the AZD1222 COVID-19 vaccine.

This clone was counted once. V usage is TRBV14 and J usage is TRBJ2-7, with a weak D call TRBD2 (6 bases). CDR1 and CDR2 from the germline V gene are SGHDN and FVKESK. Trimming removed 1 base at V and 5 bases at J, with 9 bases between. This CDR3 region has 13 residues. The CDR3 spells CASSQGGGDEQYF. In DNA form, the CDR3 reads TGTGCCAGCAGCCAAGGAGGAGGGGACGAGCAGTACTTC.

The chain combines TRBV5-1 with TRBJ1-6, with D tentatively TRBD1 (5 bases). There are 14 residues in the CDR3. The V gene's germline CDR1 is SGHRS and CDR2 YFSETQ. Trimming removed 0 bases from V and 7 bases from J, with 8 bases in between. CDR3 sequence reads: CASSLGAGNSPLHF. DNA of the CDR3: TGCGCCAGCAGCTTGGGGGCAGGGAATTCACCCCTCCACTTT.

CDR3 coding DNA: TGTGCCAGCAGCCCTCAGACAGGGGCCTACGAGCAGTACTTC. The encoded protein is CASSPQTGAYEQYF. The gene calls are TRBV28 and TRBJ2-7; 8 bases are shared with TRBD1. This CDR3 has 14 amino acids. Germline CDR1 and CDR2: MDHEN and SYDVKM. V was clipped by 6 bases and J by 2 bases; unmatched bases: 6.

The genes are TRBV7-9 and TRBJ1-4; D remains ambiguous. The CDR3 length is 15 residues. V was clipped by 2 bases and J by 5 bases, with 12 bases between them. Per the germline V gene, CDR1 is SEHNR and CDR2 is FQNEAQ (reference sequence). CDR3 residues: CASSLPYKQNEKLFF. Written as DNA, the CDR3 is TGTGCCAGCAGCTTACCCTATAAACAGAATGAAAAACTGTTTTTT. Variable domain in full (rest from reference TRBV7-9 and TRBJ1-4): DTGVSQNPRHKITKRGQNVTFRCDPISEHNRLYWYRQTLGQGPEFLTYFQNEAQLEKSRLLSDRFSAERPKGSFSTLEIQRTEQGDSAMYLCASSLPYKQNEKLFFGSGTQLSVL.

The chain links TRBV4-1 to TRBJ1-4; the match to TRBD1 covers 9 bases. V shed 4 bases, J shed 3 bases, and the junction held 6 bases outside the gene matches. CDR1 and CDR2 from the germline V gene are MGHRA and YSYEKL. This CDR3 region has 16 residues. The CDR3 nucleotides read TGCGCCAGCAGCCCGAGGGGGGACAGGGCTAATGAAAAACTGTTTTTT. Translation gives CASSPRGDRANEKLFF.

This clone was seen a single time. CDR3 DNA: TGTGCCAGCAGGATTTCAGCCACTAACTATGGCTACACCTTC. Protein sequence: CASRISATNYGYTF. The chain links TRBV2 to TRBJ1-2; no firm D call. This CDR3 spans 14 amino acids. From germline, CDR1 is SNHLY and CDR2 FYNNEI. Trimming took off 6 bases at V and 0 bases at J, with 11 bases between the two ends. The whole variable domain, remainder taken from reference TRBV2 and TRBJ1-2, is EPEVTQTPSHQVTQMGQEVILRCVPISNHLYFYWYRQILGQKVEFLVSFYNNEISEKSEIFDDQFSVERPDGSNFTLKIRSTKLEDSAMYFCASRISATNYGYTFGSGTRLTVV.

V gene TRBV6-5 combines with J gene TRBJ2-3; TRBD2 matches 10 bases. Germline-derived CDR1 and CDR2 are MNHEY and SVGAGI. The V and J ends lost 8 bases and 9 bases, in that order; junction bases with no gene match: 5. The CDR3 is 12 residues long. This chain's CDR3 is CASGLAGVTQYF. In DNA form, the CDR3 reads TGTGCCAGCGGTCTAGCGGGGGTAACGCAGTATTTT.

The V call is TRBV6-2 or TRBV6-3, the J call TRBJ1-1; D is possibly TRBD1 (5 bases). The germline V gene encodes CDR1 MNHEY and CDR2 SVGEGT. V gave up 6 bases and J gave up 7 bases, with 18 bases separating them. The length of the CDR3 is 14 residues. CDR3 residues: CASSPQDRPFEAFF. Here the CDR3 DNA reads TGTGCCAGCAGCCCACAGGATAGGCCTTTTGAAGCTTTCTTT.

The rearrangement links TRBV19 to TRBJ1-2; the D gene is possibly TRBD1 (5 bases). Per germline, CDR1 LNHDA and CDR2 SQIVND (reference sequence). The CDR3 sequence is 15 residues long. Deletions cut 3 bases from V and 0 bases from J, with 11 bases between. The CDR3, as DNA: TGTGCCAGTAGTATTGGGACGAGAGCTAACTATGGCTACACCTTC. Protein product: CASSIGTRANYGYTF. Full variable domain (remainder filled in from reference TRBV19 and TRBJ1-2): DGGITQSPKYLFRKEGQNVTLSCEQNLNHDAMYWYRQDPGQGLRLIYYSQIVNDFQKGDIAEGYSVSREKKESFPLTVTSAQKNPTAFYLCASSIGTRANYGYTFGSGTRLTVV.

The rearrangement joins TRBV27 to TRBJ1-1, with 7 bases identical to TRBD1. Germline CDR1 reads MNHEY; CDR2 reads SMNVEV (reference sequence). J lost 3 bases, V lost 1 base, and 14 bases had no gene match. The CDR3 loop spans 18 amino acids. The CDR3 DNA reads as TGTGCCAGCAGTTTATACCCCGAGGGGGCGGGTTGGGACACTGAAGCTTTCTTT. The encoded protein is CASSLYPEGAGWDTEAFF.